This T cell receptor beta chain was observed in a study of metastatic and nonmetastatic thyroid tumors. The overall study: It was across blood and tumor or nodule tissue from malignant and benign thyroid patients that repertoires were compared.

With MiXCR, TCRdb reprocessed the PCR reads. The sample lists 35,000 to 50,000 clones; approximately 4.1% were seen once. This clone appeared many times. Treatment of any kind had been given to no patient before thyroid surgery. V lost 4 bases, J lost 6 bases, and 11 bases stayed unmatched. Germline assignment: CDR1 LGHDT and CDR2 YNNKEL (reference sequence). The CDR3 covers 18 residues. The sequencing sample was made of blood. V and J are TRBV3-1 and TRBJ2-3; 15 bases are shared with TRBD2. The TCR comes from a female donor with papillary thyroid cancer or a benign thyroid nodule (not recorded which). Some clones in this sample may be carry-over from other donors' samples. CDR3 sequence reads: CASSPSGGLAGGADTQYF. CDR3 DNA: TGTGCCAGCAGCCCTTCAGGCGGACTAGCGGGAGGGGCGGATACGCAGTATTTT.